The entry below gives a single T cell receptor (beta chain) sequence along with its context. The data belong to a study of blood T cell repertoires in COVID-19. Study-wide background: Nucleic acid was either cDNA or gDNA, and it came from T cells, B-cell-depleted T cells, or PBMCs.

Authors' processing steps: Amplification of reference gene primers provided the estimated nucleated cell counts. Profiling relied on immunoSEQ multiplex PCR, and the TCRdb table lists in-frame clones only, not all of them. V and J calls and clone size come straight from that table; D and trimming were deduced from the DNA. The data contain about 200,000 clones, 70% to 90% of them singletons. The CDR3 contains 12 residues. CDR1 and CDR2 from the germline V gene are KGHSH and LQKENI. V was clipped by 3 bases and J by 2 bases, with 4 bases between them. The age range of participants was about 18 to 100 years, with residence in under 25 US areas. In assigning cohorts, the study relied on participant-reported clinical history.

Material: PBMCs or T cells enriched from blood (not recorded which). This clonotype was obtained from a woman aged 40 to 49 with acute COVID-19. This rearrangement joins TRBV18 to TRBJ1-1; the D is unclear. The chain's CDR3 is CASSPSNTEAFF. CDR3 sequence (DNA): TGTGCCAGCTCACCCTCCAACACTGAAGCTTTCTTT.